The T cell receptor (beta chain) under discussion was sequenced for a study of shared clonotypes between healthy human individuals. On the study more broadly: Used for every donor were three CD4 naive, three CD4 memory, two CD8 naive and one CD8 memory plate.

The assay was immunoSEQ multiplex PCR, and TCRdb's table has in-frame clones only and misses some. This table holds roughly 600,000 clones, nearly 98% found once. This CDR3 has 16 residues. Germline CDR1 is SGHDT and CDR2 is YYEEEE. Trimming took 2 bases from V and 5 from J, leaving 16 bases between them. Naive CD8 cells lacked CD45RO and underwent positive selection for CCR7, leaving out terminally differentiated effector memory CD45RA+ cells. The TCR originated in a man under 40 in good health. The gene calls are TRBV5-6 and TRBJ1-4, with D tentatively TRBD1 (6 bases). Source material: naive CD8+ T cells sorted from blood. The CDR3 nucleotides read TGTGCCAGCAGCTTCACATTCAGGGGAGCAAATGAAAAACTGTTTTTT. Translated: CASSFTFRGANEKLFF. Full variable domain (outside the CDR3, taken from reference TRBV5-6 and TRBJ1-4): DAGVTQSPTHLIKTRGQQVTLRCSPKSGHDTVSWYQQALGQGPQFIFQYYEEEERQRGNFPDRFSGHQFPNYSSELNVNALLLGDSALYLCASSFTFRGANEKLFFGSGTQLSVL.